What follows describes a single T cell receptor (beta chain). This sample is drawn from a study of regulatory dendritic cells for organ transplantation. Repertoires were generated with immunoSEQ multiplex PCR, while TCRdb's copy carries only in-frame clones and drops some. The sample contains some 19,000 clones, 74% of which appear only once. The CDR3 length is 16 residues. From germline, CDR1 is MNHEY and CDR2 SMNVEV (reference sequence). The V end lost 2 bases, the J end lost 3 bases, and 17 bases lay between the germline ends. Sequencing was done on a sample of memory CD4+ T cells from blood. The sample's subset: CD45RO+ memory T cells. The chain has TRBV27 and TRBJ2-7, with D possibly being TRBD1 (6 bases). The TCR comes from a human donor in good health. CDR3: CASSLKLGRGHYEQYF. The CDR3 DNA is TGTGCCAGCAGTTTAAAGTTGGGCAGGGGACACTACGAGCAGTACTTC.